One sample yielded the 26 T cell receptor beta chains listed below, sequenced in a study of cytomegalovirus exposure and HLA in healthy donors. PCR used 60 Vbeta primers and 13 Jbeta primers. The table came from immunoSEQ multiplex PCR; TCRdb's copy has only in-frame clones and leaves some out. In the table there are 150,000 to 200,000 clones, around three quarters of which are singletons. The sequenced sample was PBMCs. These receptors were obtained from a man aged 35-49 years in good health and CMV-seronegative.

The CDR3 nucleotides are TGTGCCATCAGTGAGATCGCGCTAGCGGGGGCCCCATACCACTACAATGAGCAGTTCTTC. Its protein is CAISEIALAGAPYHYNEQFF. The chain uses TRBV10-3 and TRBJ2-1; 10 bases agree with TRBD2. Per germline, CDR1 ENHRY and CDR2 SYGVKD. This CDR3 has 20 residues. The V and J ends lost 2 bases and 3 bases, in that order; junction bases with no gene match: 16.

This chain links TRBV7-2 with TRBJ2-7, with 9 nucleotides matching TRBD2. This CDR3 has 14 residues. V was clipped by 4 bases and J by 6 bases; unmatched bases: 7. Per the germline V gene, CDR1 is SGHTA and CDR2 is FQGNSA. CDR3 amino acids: CASSSAGGRGEQYF. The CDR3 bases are TGTGCCAGCAGCTCAGCGGGAGGTAGAGGCGAGCAGTACTTC.

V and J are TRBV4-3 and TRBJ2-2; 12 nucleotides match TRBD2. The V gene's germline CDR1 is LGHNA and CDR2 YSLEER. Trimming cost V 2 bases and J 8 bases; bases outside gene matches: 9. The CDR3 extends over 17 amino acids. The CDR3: CASSQPRRTSGTGELFF. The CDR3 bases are TGCGCCAGCAGCCAACCCCGGAGGACTAGCGGGACTGGGGAGCTGTTTTTT.

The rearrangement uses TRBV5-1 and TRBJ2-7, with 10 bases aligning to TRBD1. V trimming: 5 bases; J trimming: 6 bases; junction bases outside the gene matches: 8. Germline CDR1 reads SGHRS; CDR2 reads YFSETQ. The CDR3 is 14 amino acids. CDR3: CASSPGTGASEQYF. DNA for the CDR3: TGCGCCAGCAGTCCCGGGACAGGGGCAAGCGAGCAGTACTTC.

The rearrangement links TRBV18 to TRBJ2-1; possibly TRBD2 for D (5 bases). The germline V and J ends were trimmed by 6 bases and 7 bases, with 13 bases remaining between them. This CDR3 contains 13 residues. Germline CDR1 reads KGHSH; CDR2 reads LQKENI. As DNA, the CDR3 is TGTGCCAGCTCCCTCGACTGGAGGAATGAGCAGTTCTTC. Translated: CASSLDWRNEQFF.

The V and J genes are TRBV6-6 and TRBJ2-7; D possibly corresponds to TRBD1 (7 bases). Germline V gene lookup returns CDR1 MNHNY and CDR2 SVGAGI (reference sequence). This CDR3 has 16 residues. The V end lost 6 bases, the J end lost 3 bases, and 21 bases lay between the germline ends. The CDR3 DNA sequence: TGTGCCAGCAGGGGTCCGACAGGGAGGCTTGGCTACGAGCAGTACTTC. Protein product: CASRGPTGRLGYEQYF.

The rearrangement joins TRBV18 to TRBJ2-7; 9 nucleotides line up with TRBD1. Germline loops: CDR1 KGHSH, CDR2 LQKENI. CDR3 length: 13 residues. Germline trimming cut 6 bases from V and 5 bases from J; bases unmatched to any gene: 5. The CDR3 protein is CASSSGTGNEQYF. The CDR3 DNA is TGTGCCAGCTCCTCCGGGACAGGGAACGAGCAGTACTTC.

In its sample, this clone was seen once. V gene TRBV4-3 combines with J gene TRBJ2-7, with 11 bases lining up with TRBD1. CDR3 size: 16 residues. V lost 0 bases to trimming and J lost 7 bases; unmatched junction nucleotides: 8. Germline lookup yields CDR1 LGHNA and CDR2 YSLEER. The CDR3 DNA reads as TGCGCCAGCAGCCAAGATCGGACAGGGGGCTATCGGGAGCAGTACTTC. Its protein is CASSQDRTGGYREQYF.

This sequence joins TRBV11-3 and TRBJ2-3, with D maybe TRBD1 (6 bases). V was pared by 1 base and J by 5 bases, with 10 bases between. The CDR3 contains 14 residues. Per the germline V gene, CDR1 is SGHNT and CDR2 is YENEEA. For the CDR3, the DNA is TGTGCCAGCAGCTTAGCCAGGGGAATAGATACGCAGTATTTT. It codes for CASSLARGIDTQYF.

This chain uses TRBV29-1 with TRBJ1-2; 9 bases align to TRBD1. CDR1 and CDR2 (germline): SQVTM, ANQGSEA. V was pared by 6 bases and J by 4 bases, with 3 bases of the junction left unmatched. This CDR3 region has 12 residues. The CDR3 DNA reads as TGCAGCGTGGGGACAGGGTTCTATGGCTACACCTTC. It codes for CSVGTGFYGYTF.

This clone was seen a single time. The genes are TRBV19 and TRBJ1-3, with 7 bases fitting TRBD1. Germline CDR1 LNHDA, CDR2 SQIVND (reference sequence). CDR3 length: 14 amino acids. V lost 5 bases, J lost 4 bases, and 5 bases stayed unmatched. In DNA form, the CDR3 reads TGTGCCAGTAGTTTGAGGGGGCCAGGAAACACCATATATTTT. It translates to CASSLRGPGNTIYF. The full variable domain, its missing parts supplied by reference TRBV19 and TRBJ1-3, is DGGITQSPKYLFRKEGQNVTLSCEQNLNHDAMYWYRQDPGQGLRLIYYSQIVNDFQKGDIAEGYSVSREKKESFPLTVTSAQKNPTAFYLCASSLRGPGNTIYFGEGSWLTVV.

The CDR3 DNA reads TGCAGCGTTGTGGAGCGTACCTACGAGCAGTACTTC. Translation: CSVVERTYEQYF. V is TRBV29-1 and J is TRBJ2-7; D is unclear. The CDR3 covers 12 residues. Trimming took 4 bases from V and 2 from J, leaving 9 bases between them. The germline V gene has CDR1 SQVTM and CDR2 ANQGSEA.

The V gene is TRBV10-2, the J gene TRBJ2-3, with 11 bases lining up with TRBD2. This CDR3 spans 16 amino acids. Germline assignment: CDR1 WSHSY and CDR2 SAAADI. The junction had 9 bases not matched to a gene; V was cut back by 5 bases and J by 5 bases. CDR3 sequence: CASSHTTSGERDTQYF. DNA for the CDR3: TGCGCCAGCAGTCACACGACTAGCGGGGAGAGAGATACGCAGTATTTT.

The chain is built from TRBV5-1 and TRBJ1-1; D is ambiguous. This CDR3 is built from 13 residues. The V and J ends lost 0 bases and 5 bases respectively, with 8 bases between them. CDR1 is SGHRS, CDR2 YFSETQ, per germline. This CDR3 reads CASSLEEVTEAFF. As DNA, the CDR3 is TGCGCCAGCAGCTTGGAAGAGGTGACTGAAGCTTTCTTT.

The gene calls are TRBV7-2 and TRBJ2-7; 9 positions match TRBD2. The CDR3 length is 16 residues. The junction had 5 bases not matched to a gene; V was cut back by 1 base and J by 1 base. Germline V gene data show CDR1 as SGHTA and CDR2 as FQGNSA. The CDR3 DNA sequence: TGTGCCAGCAGCTTAGGGGCGGGAGGGAGATCCTACGAGCAGTACTTC. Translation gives CASSLGAGGRSYEQYF. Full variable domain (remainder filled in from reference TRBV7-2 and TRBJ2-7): GAGVSQSPSNKVTEKGKDVELRCDPISGHTALYWYRQSLGQGLEFLIYFQGNSAPDKSGLPSDRFSAERTGGSVSTLTIQRTQQEDSAVYLCASSLGAGGRSYEQYFGPGTRLTVT.

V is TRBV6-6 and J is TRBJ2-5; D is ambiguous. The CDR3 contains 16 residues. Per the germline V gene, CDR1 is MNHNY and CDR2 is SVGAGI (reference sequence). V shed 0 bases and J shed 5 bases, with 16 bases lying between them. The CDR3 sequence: CASSYSRPRLVETQYF. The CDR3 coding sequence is TGTGCCAGCAGTTACTCCCGCCCGAGGCTTGTGGAGACCCAGTACTTC.

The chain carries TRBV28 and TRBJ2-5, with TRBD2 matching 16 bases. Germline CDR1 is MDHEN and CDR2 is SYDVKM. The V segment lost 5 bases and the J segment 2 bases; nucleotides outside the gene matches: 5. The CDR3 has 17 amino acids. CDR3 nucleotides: TGTGCCAGCAGTATGGGACTAGCGGGAGGGGAACAAGAGACCCAGTACTTC. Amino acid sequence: CASSMGLAGGEQETQYF. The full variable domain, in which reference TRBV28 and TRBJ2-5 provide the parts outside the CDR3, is DVKVTQSSRYLVKRTGEKVFLECVQDMDHENMFWYRQDPGLGLRLIYFSYDVKMKEKGDIPEGYSVSREKKERFSLILESASTNQTSMYLCASSMGLAGGEQETQYFGPGTRLLVL.

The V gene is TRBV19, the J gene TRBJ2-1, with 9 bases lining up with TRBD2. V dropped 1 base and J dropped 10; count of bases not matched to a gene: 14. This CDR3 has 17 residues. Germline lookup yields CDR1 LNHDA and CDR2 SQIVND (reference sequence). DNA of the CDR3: TGTGCCAGTAGTATAGGAGGTAGCGGGAGCGGGTCGGGCGAGCAGTTCTTC. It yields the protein CASSIGGSGSGSGEQFF.

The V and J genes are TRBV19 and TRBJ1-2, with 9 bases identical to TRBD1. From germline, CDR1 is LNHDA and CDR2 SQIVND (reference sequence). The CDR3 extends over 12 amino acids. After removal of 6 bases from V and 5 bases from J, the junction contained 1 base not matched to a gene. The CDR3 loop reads CASRQGAYGYTF. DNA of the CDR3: TGTGCCAGTAGACAGGGGGCGTATGGCTACACCTTC.

CDR3 amino acids: CASSSGQLVSRSPLHF. CDR3 DNA sequence: TGTGCCAGCAGTTCCGGACAGCTGGTTAGTCGATCACCCCTCCACTTT. This chain joins TRBV6-6 and TRBJ1-6; D might be TRBD1 (6 bases). V was shortened by 4 bases and J by 10 bases, with 20 bases between the two germline ends. CDR3 size: 16 residues. CDR1 and CDR2 (germline): MNHNY, SVGAGI (reference sequence).

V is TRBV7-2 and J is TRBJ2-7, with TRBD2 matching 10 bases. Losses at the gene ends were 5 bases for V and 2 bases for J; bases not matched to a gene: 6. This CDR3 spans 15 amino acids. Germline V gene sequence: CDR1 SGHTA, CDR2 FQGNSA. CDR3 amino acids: CASSPPSGGPYEQYF. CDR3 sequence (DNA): TGTGCCAGCAGCCCTCCTAGCGGGGGCCCCTACGAGCAGTACTTC.

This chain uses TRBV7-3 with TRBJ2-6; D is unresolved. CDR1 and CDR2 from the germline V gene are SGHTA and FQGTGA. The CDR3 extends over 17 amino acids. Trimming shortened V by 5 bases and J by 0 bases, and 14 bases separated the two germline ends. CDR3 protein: CASSPGGLSSGANVLTF. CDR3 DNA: TGTGCCAGCAGCCCCGGCGGCCTGAGCTCTGGGGCCAACGTCCTGACTTTC.

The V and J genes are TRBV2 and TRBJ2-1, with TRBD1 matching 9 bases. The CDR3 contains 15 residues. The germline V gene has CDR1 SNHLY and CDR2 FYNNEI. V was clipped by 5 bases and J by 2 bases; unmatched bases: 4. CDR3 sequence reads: CASSWDRATYNEQFF. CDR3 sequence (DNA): TGTGCCAGCAGTTGGGACAGGGCCACCTACAATGAGCAGTTCTTC.

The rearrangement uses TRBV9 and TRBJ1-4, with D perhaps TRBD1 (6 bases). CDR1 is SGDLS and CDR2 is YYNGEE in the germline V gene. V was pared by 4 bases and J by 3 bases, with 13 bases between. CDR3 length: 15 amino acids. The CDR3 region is CASSTTGYANEKLFF. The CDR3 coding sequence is TGTGCCAGCAGCACTACAGGGTACGCTAATGAAAAACTGTTTTTT.

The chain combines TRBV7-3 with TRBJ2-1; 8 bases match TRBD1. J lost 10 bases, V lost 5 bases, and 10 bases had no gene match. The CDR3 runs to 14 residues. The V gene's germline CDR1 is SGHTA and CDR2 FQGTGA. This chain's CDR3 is CASSLGQGNREQFF. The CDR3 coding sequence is TGTGCCAGCAGCCTCGGACAGGGAAATCGGGAGCAGTTCTTC.

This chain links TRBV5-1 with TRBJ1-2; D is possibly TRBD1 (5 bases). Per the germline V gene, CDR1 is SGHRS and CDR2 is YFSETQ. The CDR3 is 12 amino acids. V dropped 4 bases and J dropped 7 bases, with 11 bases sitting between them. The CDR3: CASSGGSGGYTF. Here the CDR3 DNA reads TGCGCCAGCAGCGGGGGGTCTGGTGGCTACACCTTC.